Following are 27 T cell receptor beta chains from one sample sequenced in a study of blood T cell repertoires in COVID-19. Sequencing used immunoSEQ multiplex PCR; TCRdb keeps in-frame clones, though not all of them. The top ten hold roughly 5% of the sample, which has 110,000 or so clones, 75% to 90% seen once. The sequenced sample was peripheral blood. These receptors were collected from a woman aged 55-69 years with COVID-19, enrolled during active disease.

The J gene is TRBJ2-1, the V gene TRBV7-4; 9 nucleotides agree with TRBD1. This CDR3 spans 15 amino acids. V lost 0 bases to trimming and J lost 6 bases; unmatched junction nucleotides: 3. The germline CDR1 and CDR2 sequences are SGHVT and SQSDAQ. The CDR3 nucleotides are TGTGCCAGCAGCTTAGCGGGACAGGGTGGCAATGAGCAGTTCTTC. Its protein product is CASSLAGQGGNEQFF.

V usage is TRBV2 and J usage is TRBJ1-1; 9 bases map to TRBD1. The CDR3 is 14 residues long. Germline-derived CDR1 and CDR2 are SNHLY and FYNNEI. The trim removed 2 bases at V and 5 bases at J, leaving 3 bases unmatched. CDR3 in amino acids: CASSETDRGTEAFF. CDR3 nucleotide sequence: TGTGCCAGCAGTGAAACGGACAGGGGTACTGAAGCTTTCTTT.

The V gene is TRBV6-5, the J gene TRBJ1-3, with D possibly TRBD1 on 6 matching bases. Germline loops: CDR1 MNHEY, CDR2 SVGAGI. There are 14 residues in the CDR3. Between the trimmed V and J ends, which lost 6 bases and 0 bases, there was a span of 9 bases. In DNA, the CDR3 is TGTGCCAGCAGGGTACAGGGCTCTGGAAACACCATATATTTT. Its translation is CASRVQGSGNTIYF.

The gene calls are TRBV4-1 and TRBJ1-2, with a tentative D call TRBD1 (5 bases). The germline V and J ends were trimmed by 6 bases and 4 bases, with 15 bases remaining between them. Germline V gives CDR1 MGHRA, CDR2 YSYEKL. The CDR3 has 14 residues. The CDR3 DNA reads TGCGCCAGCAGTCCTACGACAGAGATCTATGGCTACACCTTC. This sequence encodes CASSPTTEIYGYTF.

The chain combines TRBV29-1 with TRBJ1-4; TRBD1 matches at 9 bases. The CDR3 totals 16 residues. The germline CDR1 and CDR2 sequences are SQVTM and ANQGSEA. With V trimmed by 6 bases and J by 0 bases, 8 bases remained unmatched. The CDR3 sequence is CSVESRDRATNEKLFF. CDR3 nucleotide sequence: TGCAGCGTGGAATCCCGGGACAGGGCAACTAATGAAAAACTGTTTTTT. The entire variable domain, with the rest obtained from reference TRBV29-1 and TRBJ1-4, is as follows: SAVISQKPSRDICQRGTSLTIQCQVDSQVTMMFWYRQQPGQSLTLIATANQGSEATYESGFVIDKFPISRPNLTFSTLTVSNMSPEDSSIYLCSVESRDRATNEKLFFGSGTQLSVL.

J is TRBJ1-6 and V is TRBV14, with D uncertain. Trimming stripped 0 bases from V and 10 bases from J, with 13 bases between. Germline-derived CDR1 and CDR2 are SGHDN and FVKESK. CDR3 size: 15 residues. CDR3 in amino acids: CASSQEETGISPLHF. The DNA of the CDR3 is TGTGCCAGCAGCCAAGAAGAGACTGGTATATCACCCCTCCACTTT.

In its sample, this clone was seen once. The chain joins TRBV19 to TRBJ1-1, with no clear D. V was pared by 0 bases and J by 6 bases, with 11 bases between. The CDR3 has 14 residues. In germline, CDR1 is LNHDA, CDR2 SQIVND (reference sequence). CDR3: CASSIDSGVPEAFF. The CDR3 nucleotides read TGTGCCAGTAGTATAGACTCCGGGGTCCCTGAAGCTTTCTTT. Supplemented by reference TRBV19 and TRBJ1-1, the full variable domain reads DGGITQSPKYLFRKEGQNVTLSCEQNLNHDAMYWYRQDPGQGLRLIYYSQIVNDFQKGDIAEGYSVSREKKESFPLTVTSAQKNPTAFYLCASSIDSGVPEAFFGQGTRLTVV.

The J gene is TRBJ1-2, the V gene TRBV5-5; the D gene is possibly TRBD1 (6 bases). Trimming cost V 0 bases and J 5 bases, with 11 bases left between them. The CDR3 covers 14 residues. From germline, CDR1 is SGHKS and CDR2 YYEKEE (reference sequence). The CDR3, as DNA: TGTGCCAGCAGCTTGGTGGGGGCTGTTTATGGCTACACCTTC. It yields the protein CASSLVGAVYGYTF.

The gene calls are TRBV5-1 and TRBJ2-5, with 7 bases lining up with TRBD2. The CDR3 is 16 amino acids. After removal of 0 bases from V and 2 bases from J, the junction contained 7 bases not matched to a gene. CDR1 SGHRS and CDR2 YFSETQ come from the germline V gene. The CDR3 region is CASSLVGGGQQETQYF. CDR3 nucleotide sequence: TGCGCCAGCAGCTTGGTGGGCGGGGGTCAGCAAGAGACCCAGTACTTC. The full variable domain, with the rest looked up from reference TRBV5-1 and TRBJ2-5, is KAGVTQTPRYLIKTRGQQVTLSCSPISGHRSVSWYQQTPGQGLQFLFEYFSETQRNKGNFPGRFSGRQFSNSRSEMNVSTLELGDSALYLCASSLVGGGQQETQYFGPGTRLLVL.

The V gene is TRBV19, the J gene TRBJ1-1; no clear D. Germline CDR1 and CDR2: LNHDA and SQIVND (reference sequence). The CDR3 sequence is 17 residues long. V dropped 7 bases and J dropped 0 bases, with 21 bases sitting between them. CDR3 protein: CASIPFLSSGMNTEAFF. In DNA form, the CDR3 reads TGTGCCAGTATCCCATTCCTAAGCTCAGGCATGAACACTGAAGCTTTCTTT.

V gene TRBV5-6 combines with J gene TRBJ1-2, with unresolved D. The CDR3 has 12 amino acids. Germline lookup yields CDR1 SGHDT and CDR2 YYEEEE. The V gene lost 0 bases and the J gene lost 8 bases, with 8 bases spanning the gap. The CDR3 DNA reads TGTGCCAGCAGCTTGGCCCACCAGGGCTACACCTTC. Protein: CASSLAHQGYTF.

The CDR3 nucleotides read TGTGCCACCAGTGGGGCTGGGGCGACAGATACGCAGTATTTT. Amino acid sequence: CATSGAGATDTQYF. The chain joins TRBV24-1 to TRBJ2-3; tentative D call: TRBD1 (5 bases). CDR1 and CDR2 (germline): KGHDR, SFDVKD. This CDR3 spans 14 amino acids. Trimming pared 5 bases from V and 3 bases from J, leaving 11 bases between.

This sequence joins TRBV5-6 and TRBJ1-1, with TRBD1 matching 8 bases. This CDR3 comprises 15 residues. In germline, CDR1 is SGHDT, CDR2 YYEEEE. V lost 4 bases to trimming and J lost 1 base; unmatched junction nucleotides: 6. The CDR3 region has the DNA TGTGCCAGCAGCGAAGCGGACAGGGCGAACACTGAAGCTTTCTTT. Translated, it gives CASSEADRANTEAFF.

The table lists this clone with a few counts. The chain is built from TRBV9 and TRBJ2-5; 7 bases line up with TRBD2. V lost 5 bases and J lost 5; bases outside the gene matches: 12. CDR3 length equals 15 residues. CDR1 is SGDLS, CDR2 YYNGEE, per germline. The DNA for the CDR3 is TGTGCCAGCAGTGACGAAGGGACGACTAGCGAGACCCAGTACTTC. Translation: CASSDEGTTSETQYF.

V gene TRBV19 combines with J gene TRBJ1-5; 10 nucleotides align to TRBD1. The V gene end was trimmed by 4 bases and the J gene end by 6 bases; junction bases not matched to a gene: 6. CDR1 and CDR2 (germline): LNHDA, SQIVND (reference sequence). This CDR3 has 15 amino acids. This CDR3 is CASSKGTGVTQPQHF. The CDR3 DNA sequence: TGTGCCAGTAGTAAAGGGACAGGGGTGACTCAGCCCCAGCATTTT.

This clone was seen only once. The chain is built from TRBV7-9 and TRBJ2-6; D ambiguous. The CDR3 extends over 16 amino acids. Germline values: CDR1 SEHNR, CDR2 FQNEAQ (reference sequence). V lost 2 bases, J lost 0 bases, and 8 bases lay in between. The DNA for the CDR3 is TGTGCCAGCAGCTTACAGGATTCCTCTGGGGCCAACGTCCTGACTTTC. Its protein is CASSLQDSSGANVLTF.

In DNA, the CDR3 is TGTGCCAGCAGTTTACCATACAGGGAGCAGTTCTTC. Translating it yields CASSLPYREQFF. V and J are TRBV12-3 or TRBV12-4 and TRBJ2-1; the D gene is possibly TRBD1 (5 bases). Trimming stripped 2 bases from V and 10 bases from J, with 9 bases between. The CDR3 sequence is 12 residues long.

The V and J genes are TRBV10-3 and TRBJ2-3, with a weak D call TRBD1 (5 bases). Trimming took off 10 bases at V and 0 bases at J, with 17 bases between the two ends. CDR1 and CDR2 (germline): ENHRY, SYGVKD. The CDR3 totals 15 residues. CDR3 protein: CATTVWQGSTDTQYF. CDR3 DNA sequence: TGTGCCACCACTGTTTGGCAGGGTAGCACAGATACGCAGTATTTT.

The V and J genes are TRBV3-1 (or the pseudogene TRBV3-2) and TRBJ1-5; 7 bases map to TRBD1. CDR1 is LGHDT and CDR2 is YNNKEL in the germline V gene (reference sequence). There are 15 residues in the CDR3. V trimming: 5 bases; J trimming: 4 bases; junction bases outside the gene matches: 8. The CDR3 here is CASSETTGYNQPQHF. The DNA for the CDR3 is TGTGCCAGCAGCGAAACGACAGGGTATAATCAGCCCCAGCATTTT.

This clone was seen a single time. V gene TRBV6-1 combines with J gene TRBJ1-1, with D hard to call. In germline, CDR1 is MNHNS, CDR2 SASEGT. Trimming cost V 2 bases and J 6 bases, with 10 bases left between them. CDR3 size: 13 residues. The CDR3 region has the DNA TGTGCCAGCAGTGAATGGAGGGTAGCTGAAGCTTTCTTT. Translation: CASSEWRVAEAFF.

V gene TRBV19 combines with J gene TRBJ2-7; possible D gene TRBD1, 6 bases. The CDR3 contains 13 residues. With 5 bases removed from V and 5 bases from J, the gap between germline ends came to 13 bases. The germline gives CDR1 LNHDA, CDR2 SQIVND (reference sequence). As DNA, the CDR3 is TGTGCCAGTAGTGTTCAGGGGATGAACGAGCAGTACTTC. Its protein product is CASSVQGMNEQYF.

This chain links TRBV5-1 with TRBJ2-5; 8 bases map to TRBD1. Germline trimming cut 0 bases from V and 3 bases from J; bases unmatched to any gene: 7. The CDR3 contains 16 residues. Germline V gives CDR1 SGHRS, CDR2 YFSETQ. In nucleotides, the CDR3 is TGCGCCAGCAGCTTGGTAGGCAGGGGGCTTGAAGAGACCCAGTACTTC. It is translated as CASSLVGRGLEETQYF.

This sequence joins TRBV9 and TRBJ2-7; 8 nucleotides match TRBD1. Losses at the gene ends were 0 bases for V and 3 bases for J; bases not matched to a gene: 8. Germline CDR1 and CDR2: SGDLS and YYNGEE. CDR3 length: 16 residues. Here the CDR3 reads CASSVEEGRGLYEQYF. CDR3 bases: TGTGCCAGCAGCGTAGAAGAGGGCAGGGGGCTCTACGAGCAGTACTTC. The full variable domain, its missing parts supplied by reference TRBV9 and TRBJ2-7, is DSGVTQTPKHLITATGQRVTLRCSPRSGDLSVYWYQQSLDQGLQFLIQYYNGEERAKGNILERFSAQQFPDLHSELNLSSLELGDSALYFCASSVEEGRGLYEQYFGPGTRLTVT.

The CDR3 is CATSRPRTGGTQPQHF. The CDR3, as DNA: TGTGCCACCAGCAGACCTCGGACAGGGGGCACTCAGCCCCAGCATTTT. The gene calls are TRBV15 and TRBJ1-5; TRBD1 matches 11 bases. The CDR3 spans 16 residues. Germline lookup yields CDR1 LNHNV and CDR2 YYDKDF (reference sequence). Trimming took 2 bases from V and 6 from J; bases not matched to a gene: 6.

V gene TRBV15 combines with J gene TRBJ1-2, with D tentatively TRBD1 (6 bases). The CDR3 contains 13 residues. CDR1 and CDR2 (germline): LNHNV, YYDKDF (reference sequence). The V end was cut by 5 bases, the J end by 8 bases, with 15 bases between. This chain's CDR3 is CATSYKGEWGYTF. CDR3 coding DNA: TGTGCCACCAGCTATAAGGGGGAGTGGGGCTACACCTTC.

The rearrangement uses TRBV7-9 and TRBJ2-1, with 9 bases fitting TRBD2. Germline lookup yields CDR1 SEHNR and CDR2 FQNEAQ (reference sequence). The CDR3 contains 15 residues. The V gene end was trimmed by 5 bases and the J gene end by 3 bases; junction bases not matched to a gene: 5. CDR3 in amino acids: CASSRLAAFYNEQFF. The CDR3 nucleotides are TGTGCCAGCAGCCGACTAGCGGCTTTCTACAATGAGCAGTTCTTC. Filled out from reference TRBV7-9 and TRBJ2-1, the complete variable domain reads DTGVSQNPRHKITKRGQNVTFRCDPISEHNRLYWYRQTLGQGPEFLTYFQNEAQLEKSRLLSDRFSAERPKGSFSTLEIQRTEQGDSAMYLCASSRLAAFYNEQFFGPGTRLTVL.

The chain combines TRBV9 with TRBJ2-7; the D gene is possibly TRBD2 (5 bases). V was clipped by 4 bases and J by 3 bases, with 14 bases between them. The CDR3 runs 14 residues. CDR1 SGDLS and CDR2 YYNGEE come from the germline V gene. CDR3 amino acids: CASSLTGRGYEQYF. For the CDR3, the DNA is TGTGCCAGCAGCCTAACCGGTCGGGGCTACGAGCAGTACTTC. The variable domain in full, completed from reference TRBV9 and TRBJ2-7, reads DSGVTQTPKHLITATGQRVTLRCSPRSGDLSVYWYQQSLDQGLQFLIQYYNGEERAKGNILERFSAQQFPDLHSELNLSSLELGDSALYFCASSLTGRGYEQYFGPGTRLTVT.